This T cell receptor (beta chain) emerged from a study of identical twins. In regard to this clonotype: Its antigen is still unknown.

Study observations and caveats: Insertions were reduced in abundant cord blood beta clonotypes but not in memory repertoires. Models predicted too little out-of-frame TCR alpha sharing in monozygotic twins.

MiXCR, run by TCRdb on the 5' RACE reads, gives a single entry per CDR3 protein. The profile shows approximately 470,000 distinct CDR3 sequences, 13% to 15% of them singletons. The CDR3 totals 13 residues. The V end lost 7 bases, the J end lost 4 bases, and 13 bases lay between the germline ends. The germline V gene encodes CDR1 MDHEN and CDR2 SYDVKM. In addition, the sample was reused for a study of yellow fever vaccine responses in identical twins.

The chain employs TRBV28 and TRBJ2-5, with D uncertain. This clonotype originated in a woman between 18 and 29 years old in good health. The sequencing input was CD4+ T cells sorted from blood. The CDR3 region has the DNA TGTGCCAGCACCCTTCCCGAAATAGAGACCCAGTACTTC. It yields the protein CASTLPEIETQYF.